One and the same sample provided the 20 T cell receptor beta chains below, sequenced in a study of blood T cells in healthy people across ages. A second PCR, run for about 7 to 11 cycles, used a sample-barcoded 5' primer plus a J-beta primer mix. TCRdb called the 5' RACE reads again in MiXCR, with one record for every CDR3 protein. The table includes approximately 900,000 distinct CDR3 sequences, around 48% detected once. Sequencing was performed on blood. Receptors were obtained from a man younger than 40 in good health.

This clonotype has only one observation. The chain recombines TRBV11-1 with TRBJ1-5; 8 nucleotides match TRBD1. Germline V CDR1 and CDR2: SGHAT, FQDESV (reference sequence). Losses at the gene ends were 5 bases for V and 4 bases for J; bases not matched to a gene: 13. There are 17 residues in the CDR3. CDR3 bases: TGTGCCAGCAGCCCAGACGGACAGGGTCGACCTAATCAGCCCCAGCATTTT. It specifies CASSPDGQGRPNQPQHF. The full variable domain, in which reference TRBV11-1 and TRBJ1-5 provide the parts outside the CDR3, is EAEVAQSPRYKITEKSQAVAFWCDPISGHATLYWYRQILGQGPELLVQFQDESVVDDSQLPKDRFSAERLKGVDSTLKIQPAELGDSAMYLCASSPDGQGRPNQPQHFGDGTRLSIL.

Remarks on this clonotype: Mismatch with germline at one junction end may stem from a read error. The rearrangement links TRBV3-1 to TRBJ2-3; TRBD2 matches 7 bases. The CDR3 loop spans 14 amino acids. Germline values: CDR1 LGHDT, CDR2 YNNKEL (reference sequence). The CDR3 DNA reads TGTGCCAGCAGCGAAGAGCGGGACACAGATACGCAGTATTTT. It yields the protein CASSEERDTDTQYF.

Points on this clonotype: Relative to the germline gene, one junction end is altered; a read error may explain this. The chain combines TRBV20-1 with TRBJ1-5, with TRBD1 as a possible D gene (5 bases). This CDR3 has 13 amino acids. CDR1 and CDR2 (germline): DFQATT, SNEGSKA (reference sequence). The DNA for the CDR3 is TGCGGTGCTAGGCAGGGTCTGGGTCAGCCCCAGCATTTT. Its translation is CGARQGLGQPQHF.

This clonotype was picked up many times. The chain employs TRBV7-3 and TRBJ2-5; D possibly corresponds to TRBD2 (5 bases). The germline gives CDR1 SGHTA, CDR2 FQGTGA. The CDR3 spans 14 residues. V shed 5 bases and J shed 5 bases, with 15 bases lying between them. This chain's CDR3 is CASSLGGRGETQYF. Here the CDR3 DNA reads TGTGCCAGCAGCCTAGGCGGGCGCGGGGAGACCCAGTACTTC.

This clonotype showed up just a few times. This chain connects TRBV12-3 or TRBV12-4 to TRBJ2-1, with TRBD1 matching 12 bases. CDR3 length: 15 amino acids. Losses at the gene ends were 7 bases for V and 8 bases for J; bases not matched to a gene: 9. In DNA, the CDR3 is TGTGCCAGCACCCCCGGGACAGGGGGCTTCTATGAGCAGTTCTTC. This codes for CASTPGTGGFYEQFF.

This clonotype was counted only a few times. The chain uses TRBV7-2 and TRBJ2-4; D is ambiguous. CDR1 SGHTA and CDR2 FQGNSA come from the germline V gene. The V and J ends lost 5 bases and 3 bases respectively, with 11 bases between them. CDR3 size: 14 residues. The CDR3 nucleotides are TGTGCCAGCAGCCTAAACTTAGGCAAAAACATTCAGTACTTC. It yields the protein CASSLNLGKNIQYF.

The chain links TRBV28 to TRBJ2-2; 9 bases agree with TRBD1. The CDR3 is 15 residues long. V lost 5 bases to trimming and J lost 6 bases; unmatched junction nucleotides: 7. Germline V gives CDR1 MDHEN, CDR2 SYDVKM. The chain's CDR3 is CASSPTGQGPGELFF. CDR3 nucleotide sequence: TGTGCCAGCAGTCCGACGGGACAGGGACCCGGGGAGCTGTTTTTT.

This clonotype has ten or more counts. The chain combines TRBV20-1 with TRBJ2-1; tentatively, D is TRBD1 or TRBD2 (5 bases each). The length of the CDR3 is 14 residues. Germline V gene data show CDR1 as DFQATT and CDR2 as SNEGSKA (reference sequence). The V and J ends lost 6 bases and 7 bases respectively, with 19 bases between them. CDR3 nucleotide sequence: TGCAGTGCCCAATGGGACCCTTTGAAGAATGAGCAGTTCTTC. Protein product: CSAQWDPLKNEQFF.

This rearrangement joins TRBV12-3 or TRBV12-4 to TRBJ2-6, with TRBD2 identical over 8 bases. With 6 bases clipped from V and 0 bases from J, the junction kept 4 bases outside the gene matches. The CDR3 consists of 16 residues. The CDR3 DNA follows: TGTGCCAGCAGCCAGACTAGCGCCTCTGGGGCCAACGTCCTGACTTTC. Encoded protein: CASSQTSASGANVLTF.

This clonotype has just a few counts. The V gene is TRBV29-1, the J gene TRBJ2-3; perhaps TRBD1 as D (5 bases). Germline V gene data show CDR1 as SQVTM and CDR2 as ANQGSEA. Trimming pared 6 bases from V and 0 bases from J, leaving 16 bases between. The CDR3 is 15 residues long. The DNA for the CDR3 is TGCAGCGTGAGAAAAGGGGATTTTAGCACAGATACGCAGTATTTT. Translating it yields CSVRKGDFSTDTQYF.

This rearrangement joins TRBV9 to TRBJ1-2; no definite D call. Germline V gene data show CDR1 as SGDLS and CDR2 as YYNGEE. CDR3 size: 12 residues. V dropped 2 bases and J dropped 5 bases, with 7 bases sitting between them. DNA for the CDR3: TGTGCCAGCAGCGTCAGCCGTTATGGCTACACCTTC. Amino acids: CASSVSRYGYTF.

The chain uses TRBV24-1 and TRBJ2-1; unclear D gene. CDR1 KGHDR and CDR2 SFDVKD come from the germline V gene. V lost 7 bases and J 4 bases, leaving 4 bases between the germline ends. This CDR3 has 11 residues. In nucleotides, the CDR3 is TGTGCCACCAGCGAGTACAATGAGCAGTTCTTC. Amino acids: CATSEYNEQFF.

The CDR3 is CASSSGASGANVLTF. The CDR3 coding sequence is TGTGCCAGCAGTTCGGGGGCCTCTGGGGCCAACGTCCTGACTTTC. The V and J genes are TRBV28 and TRBJ2-6, with D perhaps assigned TRBD1 or TRBD2 (6 bases each). The CDR3 is 15 amino acids. Per the germline V gene, CDR1 is MDHEN and CDR2 is SYDVKM. V was cut by 4 bases and J by 0 bases, with 7 bases left in between.

The genes are TRBV6-5 and TRBJ2-7; 8 nucleotides align to TRBD1. V lost 2 bases, J lost 5 bases, and 2 bases stayed unmatched. The CDR3 length is 13 residues. Germline V gives CDR1 MNHEY, CDR2 SVGAGI. DNA of the CDR3: TGTGCCAGCAGTTACAGACAGGGGCACGAGCAGTACTTC. Protein product: CASSYRQGHEQYF.

This clonotype has a handful of counts. In DNA form, the CDR3 reads TGTGCCAGCAGCTTGGAGGGGATCTCCTACAATGAGCAGTTCTTC. It specifies CASSLEGISYNEQFF. The rearrangement uses TRBV7-6 and TRBJ2-1; a possible D gene is TRBD2 (6 bases). The V gene lost 3 bases and the J gene lost 0 bases, with 9 bases spanning the gap. This CDR3 region has 15 residues. From germline, CDR1 is SGHVS and CDR2 FNYEAQ.

In its sample, this clonotype was seen a few times. The chain employs TRBV5-1 and TRBJ2-1; TRBD2 matches 7 bases. Germline V gives CDR1 SGHRS, CDR2 YFSETQ. Trimming removed 0 bases from V and 6 bases from J; junction bases left unmatched: 6. This CDR3 has 15 residues. CDR3 residues: CASSLAHVAGNEQFF. In nucleotides, the CDR3 is TGCGCCAGCAGCTTGGCCCACGTAGCGGGCAATGAGCAGTTCTTC.

In this sample, this clonotype turned up once. The genes are TRBV6-1 and TRBJ2-2; the D is unclear. Trimming took 4 bases from V and 0 from J, leaving 9 bases between them. Germline CDR1 reads MNHNS; CDR2 reads SASEGT. This CDR3 region has 15 residues. The CDR3 protein is CASSGRYANTGELFF. The DNA for the CDR3 is TGTGCCAGCAGTGGGCGGTACGCGAACACCGGGGAGCTGTTTTTT.

The CDR3 sequence: CASSLVGPHYEQYF. CDR3 sequence (DNA): TGTGCCAGCAGCTTGGTGGGCCCTCACTACGAGCAGTACTTC. The rearrangement joins TRBV5-8 to TRBJ2-7; D is undetermined. Germline CDR1 and CDR2: SGHTS and YDEGEE. The CDR3 consists of 14 residues. The V gene lost 0 bases and the J gene lost 3 bases, with 10 bases spanning the gap.

The chain couples TRBV2 to TRBJ2-3; D not certain. Germline values: CDR1 SNHLY, CDR2 FYNNEI. This CDR3 is built from 12 residues. Trimming left V 4 bases short and J 7 bases short, with 9 bases between. The CDR3 reads CASSGETNTQYF. Written as DNA, the CDR3 is TGTGCCAGCAGTGGAGAAACGAATACGCAGTATTTT.

CDR3 residues: CASSQAPSGGRDEQYF. CDR3 nucleotide sequence: TGCGCCAGCAGCCAAGCTCCTAGCGGGGGGCGGGATGAGCAGTACTTC. This chain joins TRBV4-3 and TRBJ2-5; TRBD2 aligns across 11 bases. Germline V gene sequence: CDR1 LGHNA, CDR2 YSLEER. The CDR3 is 16 amino acids. V gave up 1 base and J gave up 11 bases; unmatched junction bases: 12.